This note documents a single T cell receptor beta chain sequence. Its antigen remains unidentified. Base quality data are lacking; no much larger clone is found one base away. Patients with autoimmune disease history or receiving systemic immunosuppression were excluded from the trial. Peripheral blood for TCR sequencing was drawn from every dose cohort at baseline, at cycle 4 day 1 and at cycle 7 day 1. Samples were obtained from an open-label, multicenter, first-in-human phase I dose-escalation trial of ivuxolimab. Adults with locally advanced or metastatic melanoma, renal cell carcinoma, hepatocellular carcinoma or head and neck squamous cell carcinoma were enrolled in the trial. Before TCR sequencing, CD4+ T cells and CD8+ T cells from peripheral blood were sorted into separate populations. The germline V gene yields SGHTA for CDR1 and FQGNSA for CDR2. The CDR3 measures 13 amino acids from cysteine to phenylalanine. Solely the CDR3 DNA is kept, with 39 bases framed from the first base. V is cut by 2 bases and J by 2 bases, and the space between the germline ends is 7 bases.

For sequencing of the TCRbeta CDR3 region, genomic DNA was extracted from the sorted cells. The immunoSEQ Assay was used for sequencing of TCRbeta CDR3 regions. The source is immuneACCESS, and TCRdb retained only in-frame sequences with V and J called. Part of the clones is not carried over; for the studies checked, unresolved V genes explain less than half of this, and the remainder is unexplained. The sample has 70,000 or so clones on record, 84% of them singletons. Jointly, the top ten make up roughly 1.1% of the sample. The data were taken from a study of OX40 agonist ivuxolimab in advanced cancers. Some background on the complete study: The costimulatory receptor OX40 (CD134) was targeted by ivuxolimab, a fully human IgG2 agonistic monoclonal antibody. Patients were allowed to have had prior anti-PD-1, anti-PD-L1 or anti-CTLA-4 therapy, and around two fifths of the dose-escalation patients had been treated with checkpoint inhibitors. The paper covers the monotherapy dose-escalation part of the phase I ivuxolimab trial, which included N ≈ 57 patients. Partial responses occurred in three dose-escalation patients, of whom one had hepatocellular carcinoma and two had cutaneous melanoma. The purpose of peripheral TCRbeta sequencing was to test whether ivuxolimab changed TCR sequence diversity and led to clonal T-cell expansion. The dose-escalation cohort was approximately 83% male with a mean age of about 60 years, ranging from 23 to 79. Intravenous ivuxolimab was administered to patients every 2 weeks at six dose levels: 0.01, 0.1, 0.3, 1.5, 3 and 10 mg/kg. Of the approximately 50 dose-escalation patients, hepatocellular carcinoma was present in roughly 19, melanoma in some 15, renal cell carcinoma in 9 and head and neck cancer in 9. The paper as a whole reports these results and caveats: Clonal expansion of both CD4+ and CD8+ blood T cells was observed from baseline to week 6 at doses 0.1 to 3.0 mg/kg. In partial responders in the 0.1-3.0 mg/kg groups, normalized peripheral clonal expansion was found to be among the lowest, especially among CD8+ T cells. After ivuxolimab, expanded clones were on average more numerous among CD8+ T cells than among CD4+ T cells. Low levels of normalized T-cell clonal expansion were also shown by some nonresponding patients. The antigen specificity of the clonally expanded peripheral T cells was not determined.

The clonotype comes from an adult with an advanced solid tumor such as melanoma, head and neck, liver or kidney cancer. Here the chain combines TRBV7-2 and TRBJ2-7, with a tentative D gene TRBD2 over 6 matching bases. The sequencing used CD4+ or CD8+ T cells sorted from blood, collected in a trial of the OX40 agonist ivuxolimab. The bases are TGTGCCAGCAGCTTACGGGGGACCTACGAGCAGTACTTC. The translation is CASSLRGTYEQYF.